A selection of T cell receptor beta chains follows, all from one sample in a study of beta chain features in type 1 diabetes. Sequenced by immunoSEQ multiplex PCR; TCRdb stores in-frame clones only, minus some. Of under 350,000 clones in the sample, about 13% were seen once. Sample: naive CD4+ T cells from blood. The receptors come from a man aged 25 to 40 with type 1 diabetes. CDR3s include the opening cysteine and the closing phenylalanine or tryptophan. The D gene is left open where the match is weak. Not all rows give a size; the values are once, few, many and, for expanded clones, a class.

V	D	J	length	size	DNA	CDR3
TRBV19	.	TRBJ1-1	16	.	TGTGCCAGTAGTATAGCGGGAGGGCGGCTGAACACTGAAGCTTTCTTT	CASSIAGGRLNTEAFF
TRBV28	.	TRBJ2-1	15	.	TGTGCCAGCAGTTTACACGGGAGCTCCTACAATGAGCAGTTCTTC	CASSLHGSSYNEQFF
TRBV5-1	TRBD2	TRBJ2-5	14	.	TGCGCCAGCAGCTTAGCGGGAGGAGGGGAGACCCAGTACTTC	CASSLAGGGETQYF
TRBV5-6	TRBD1	TRBJ1-5	16	few	TGTGCCAGCAGCCTAGGCCGGGACAGGGGAAATCAGCCCCAGCATTTT	CASSLGRDRGNQPQHF
TRBV29-1	.	TRBJ1-1	12	few	TGCAGCACCCAGGTTACAAACACTGAAGCTTTCTTT	CSTQVTNTEAFF
TRBV2	TRBD1	TRBJ1-5	13	.	TGTGCCAGCACCGCAGGGGGGTTTCAGCCCCAGCATTTT	CASTAGGFQPQHF
TRBV19	TRBD2	TRBJ2-1	18	.	TGTGCCAGTAGTATCCTAGCGGGAGGCCCCAGCTCCTACAATGAGCAGTTCTTC	CASSILAGGPSSYNEQFF
TRBV5-1	TRBD1	TRBJ2-6	15	.	TGCGCCAGCAGCCAGGGGGTCTCTGGGGCCAACGTCCTGACTTTC	CASSQGVSGANVLTF
TRBV28	TRBD1	TRBJ2-7	16	few	TGTGCCAGCAGTTTATCGGTCGGGACAGGGAATGTCAAGCAGTACTTC	CASSLSVGTGNVKQYF
TRBV7-2	.	TRBJ2-3	12	few	TGTGCCAGCAGCCCTAGAACAGATACGCAGTATTTT	CASSPRTDTQYF